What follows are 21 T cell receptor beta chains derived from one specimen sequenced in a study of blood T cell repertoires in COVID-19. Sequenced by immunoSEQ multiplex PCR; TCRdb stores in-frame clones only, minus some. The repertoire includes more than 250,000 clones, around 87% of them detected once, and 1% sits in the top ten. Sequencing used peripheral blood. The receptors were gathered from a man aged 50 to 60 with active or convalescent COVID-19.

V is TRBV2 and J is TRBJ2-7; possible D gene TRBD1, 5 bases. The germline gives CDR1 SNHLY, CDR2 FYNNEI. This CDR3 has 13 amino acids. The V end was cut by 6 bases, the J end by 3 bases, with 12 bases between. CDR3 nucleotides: TGTGCCAGCAGGAAGGCAGGGAACTACGAGCAGTACTTC. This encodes CASRKAGNYEQYF.

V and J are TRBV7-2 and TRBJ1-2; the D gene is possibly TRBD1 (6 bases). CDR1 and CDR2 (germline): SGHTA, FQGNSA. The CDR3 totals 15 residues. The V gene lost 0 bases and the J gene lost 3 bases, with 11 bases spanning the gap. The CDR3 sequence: CASSLARTDYYGYTF. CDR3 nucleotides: TGTGCCAGCAGCTTAGCCCGGACAGATTACTATGGCTACACCTTC.

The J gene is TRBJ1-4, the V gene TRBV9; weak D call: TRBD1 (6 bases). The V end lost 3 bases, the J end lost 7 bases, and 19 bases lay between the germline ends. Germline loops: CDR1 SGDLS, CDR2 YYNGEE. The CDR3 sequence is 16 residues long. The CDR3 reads CASSANTMAGAEKLFF. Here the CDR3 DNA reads TGTGCCAGCAGCGCGAACACCATGGCAGGGGCTGAAAAACTGTTTTTT.

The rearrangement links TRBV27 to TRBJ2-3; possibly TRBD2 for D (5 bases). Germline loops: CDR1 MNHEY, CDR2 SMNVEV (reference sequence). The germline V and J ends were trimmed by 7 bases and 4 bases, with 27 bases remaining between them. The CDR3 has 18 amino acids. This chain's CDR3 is CASTSQLPGGRIADTQYF. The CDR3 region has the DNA TGTGCCAGCACTTCGCAACTGCCCGGCGGGCGGATTGCAGATACGCAGTATTTT.

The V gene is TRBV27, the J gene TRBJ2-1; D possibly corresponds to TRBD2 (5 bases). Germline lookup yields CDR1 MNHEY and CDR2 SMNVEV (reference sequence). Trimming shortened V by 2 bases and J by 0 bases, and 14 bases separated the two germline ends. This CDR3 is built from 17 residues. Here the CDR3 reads CASSLGLQASSYNEQFF. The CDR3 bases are TGTGCCAGCAGTTTAGGACTGCAGGCTAGCTCCTACAATGAGCAGTTCTTC.

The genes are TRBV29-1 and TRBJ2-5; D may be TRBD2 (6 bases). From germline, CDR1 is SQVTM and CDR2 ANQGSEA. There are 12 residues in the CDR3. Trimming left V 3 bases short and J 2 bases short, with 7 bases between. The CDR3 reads CSVDGTQETQYF. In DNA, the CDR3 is TGCAGCGTTGACGGGACTCAAGAGACCCAGTACTTC.

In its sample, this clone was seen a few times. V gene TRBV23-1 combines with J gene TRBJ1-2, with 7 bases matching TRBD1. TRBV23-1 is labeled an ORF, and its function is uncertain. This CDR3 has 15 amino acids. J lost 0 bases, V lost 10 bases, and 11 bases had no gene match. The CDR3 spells CAILNRDRTNYGYTF. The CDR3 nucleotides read TGCGCCATCCTGAATCGGGACAGAACTAACTATGGCTACACCTTC.

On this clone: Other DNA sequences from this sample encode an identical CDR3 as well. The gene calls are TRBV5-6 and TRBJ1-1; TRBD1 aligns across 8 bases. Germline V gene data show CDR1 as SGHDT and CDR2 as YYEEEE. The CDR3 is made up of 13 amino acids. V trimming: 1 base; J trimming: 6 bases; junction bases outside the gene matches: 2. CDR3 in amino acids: CASSLWTGPEAFF. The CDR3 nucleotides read TGTGCCAGCAGCTTGTGGACAGGGCCTGAAGCTTTCTTT.

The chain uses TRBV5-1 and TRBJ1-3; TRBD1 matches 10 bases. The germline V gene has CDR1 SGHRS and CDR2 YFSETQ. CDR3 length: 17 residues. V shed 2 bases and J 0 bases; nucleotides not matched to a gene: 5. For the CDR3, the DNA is TGCGCCAGCAGCTTAAGGACAGGGGGGGACTCTGGAAACACCATATATTTT. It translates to CASSLRTGGDSGNTIYF.

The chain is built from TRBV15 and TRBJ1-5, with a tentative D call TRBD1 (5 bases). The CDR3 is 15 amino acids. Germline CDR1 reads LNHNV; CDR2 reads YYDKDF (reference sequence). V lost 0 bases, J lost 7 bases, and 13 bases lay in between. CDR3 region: CATSRDRAGPQPQHF. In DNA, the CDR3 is TGTGCCACCAGCAGAGATCGAGCAGGGCCCCAGCCCCAGCATTTT.

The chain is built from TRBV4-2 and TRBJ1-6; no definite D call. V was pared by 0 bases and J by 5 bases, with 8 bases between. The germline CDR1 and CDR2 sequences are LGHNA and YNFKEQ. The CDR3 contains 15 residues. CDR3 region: CASSQEADHNSPLHF. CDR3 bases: TGTGCCAGCAGCCAAGAGGCAGATCATAATTCACCCCTCCACTTT.

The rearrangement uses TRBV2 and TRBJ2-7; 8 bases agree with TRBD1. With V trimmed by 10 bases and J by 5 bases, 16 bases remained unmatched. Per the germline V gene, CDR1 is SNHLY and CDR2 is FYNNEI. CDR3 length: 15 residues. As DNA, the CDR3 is TGTGCCAACAGCGCCACAGGGGGTTGGGGAAACGAGCAGTACTTC. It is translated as CANSATGGWGNEQYF.

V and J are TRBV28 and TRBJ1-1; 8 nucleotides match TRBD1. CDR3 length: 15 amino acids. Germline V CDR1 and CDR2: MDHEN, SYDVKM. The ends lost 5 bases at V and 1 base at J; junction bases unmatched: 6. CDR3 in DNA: TGTGCCAGCAGTATTGCAGGGGGCGGGAACACTGAAGCTTTCTTT. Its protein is CASSIAGGGNTEAFF.

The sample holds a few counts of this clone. The CDR3 here is CAWSPDFYEQYF. The DNA for the CDR3 is TGTGCCTGGAGTCCAGACTTCTACGAGCAGTACTTC. The chain couples TRBV30 to TRBJ2-7; D gene uncertain. V lost 2 bases and J lost 3, with 8 bases in between. This CDR3 has 12 residues. Germline-derived CDR1 and CDR2 are GTSNPN and SVGIG (reference sequence).

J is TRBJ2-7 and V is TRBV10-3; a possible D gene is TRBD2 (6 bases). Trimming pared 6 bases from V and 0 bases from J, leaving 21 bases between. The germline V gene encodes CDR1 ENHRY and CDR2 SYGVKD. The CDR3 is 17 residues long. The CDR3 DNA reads TGTGCCATCAGCCCCACGGGGGTAGGATTCAGCTCCTACGAGCAGTACTTC. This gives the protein CAISPTGVGFSSYEQYF.

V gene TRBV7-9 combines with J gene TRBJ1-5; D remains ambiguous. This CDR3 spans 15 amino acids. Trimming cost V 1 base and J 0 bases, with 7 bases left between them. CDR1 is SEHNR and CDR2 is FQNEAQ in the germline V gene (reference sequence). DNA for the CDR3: TGTGCCAGCAGCTTAGGGTCAGATAGCAATCAGCCCCAGCATTTT. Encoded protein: CASSLGSDSNQPQHF.

The CDR3 coding sequence is TGTGCCAGCAGTTACGGACAGAACACTGAAGCTTTCTTT. It translates to CASSYGQNTEAFF. The rearrangement joins TRBV6-6 to TRBJ1-1; D might be TRBD1 (5 bases). CDR1 is MNHNY, CDR2 SVGAGI, per germline (reference sequence). V was shortened by 2 bases and J by 1 base, with 5 bases between the two germline ends. This CDR3 spans 13 amino acids.

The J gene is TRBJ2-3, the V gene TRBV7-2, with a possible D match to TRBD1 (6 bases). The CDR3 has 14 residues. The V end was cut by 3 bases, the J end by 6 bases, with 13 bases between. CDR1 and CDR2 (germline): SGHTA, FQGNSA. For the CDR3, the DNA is TGTGCCAGCAGCTTCGAACGGACAGCGGATACGCAGTATTTT. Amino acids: CASSFERTADTQYF.

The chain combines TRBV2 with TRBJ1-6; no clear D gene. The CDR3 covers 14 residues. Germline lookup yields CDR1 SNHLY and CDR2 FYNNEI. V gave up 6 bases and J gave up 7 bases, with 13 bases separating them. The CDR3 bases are TGTGCCAGCAGGGCCCGACTAGAAAATTCACCCCTCCACTTT. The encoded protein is CASRARLENSPLHF.

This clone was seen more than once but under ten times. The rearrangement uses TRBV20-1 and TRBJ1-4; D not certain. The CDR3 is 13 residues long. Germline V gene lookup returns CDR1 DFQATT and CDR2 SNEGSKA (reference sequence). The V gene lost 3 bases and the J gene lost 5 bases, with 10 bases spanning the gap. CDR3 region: CSASRGHNEKLFF. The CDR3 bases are TGCAGTGCTAGTCGCGGGCACAATGAAAAACTGTTTTTT.

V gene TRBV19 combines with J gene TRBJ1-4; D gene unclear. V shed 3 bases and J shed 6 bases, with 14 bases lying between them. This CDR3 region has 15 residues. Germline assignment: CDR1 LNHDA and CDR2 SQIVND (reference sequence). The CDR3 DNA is TGTGCCAGTAGTATGGGAGGACGTTCGGATGAAAAACTGTTTTTT. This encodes CASSMGGRSDEKLFF.